The rows below give T cell receptor beta chains drawn from one sample of a study of siplizumab effects on memory and regulatory T cells. Assay: immunoSEQ multiplex PCR; the TCRdb copy retains only in-frame clones and omits some. The sample carries roughly 75,000 clones, 93% recorded once. The material sequenced was CD8+ T cells sorted from blood. These receptors were collected from a human donor in good health. Each CDR3 is given with its conserved first and last residue. D genes are given only for firm matches. Size is stated for part of the rows, as once, few or many counts, or as a class when the clone is expanded.

TRBJ2-7 | NA | NA | TRBV15 | TGTGCCACCAGCAGCGAGGACGGCTCCTACGAGCAGTACTTC | CATSSEDGSYEQYF
TRBJ2-2 | NA | NA | TRBV27 | TGTGCCAGCAGTTTAGAGGGCACGAACACCGGGGAGCTGTTTTTT | CASSLEGTNTGELFF
TRBJ1-1 | once | NA | TRBV28 | TGTGCCAGCGGGGTGGCAGGGGTACCCACTGAAGCTTTCTTT | CASGVAGVPTEAFF
TRBJ2-1 | NA | TRBD2 | TRBV30 | TGTGCCTGGAATTGGAGCGGGGATGAGCAGTTCTTC | CAWNWSGDEQFF
TRBJ1-4 | NA | TRBD1 | TRBV10-2 | TGCGCCAGCAGTGAGGTTAAGGGACAGGGGCAAGAAAAACTGTTTTTT | CASSEVKGQGQEKLFF
TRBJ1-1 | NA | NA | TRBV4-1 | TGCGCCAGCAGCCCCCACCTATACGCTGAAGCTTTCTTT | CASSPHLYAEAFF
TRBJ1-6 | NA | TRBD1 | TRBV7-6 | TGTGCCAGCAGCTTAGCTACAGGGGACTATAATTCACCCCTCCACTTT | CASSLATGDYNSPLHF
TRBJ2-3 | NA | NA | TRBV29-1 | TGCAGCGTTGAGGGCAAGCGGTTCACAGATACGCAGTATTTT | CSVEGKRFTDTQYF
TRBJ2-7 | NA | TRBD2 | TRBV5-4 | TGTGCCAGCAGCTTGGGTCTGGCGGGGGGGTCCGACGAGCAGTACTTC | CASSLGLAGGSDEQYF
TRBJ2-7 | NA | TRBD2 | TRBV7-3 | TGTGCCAGCAGCATTTTGGGCGGGGGTACCTACGAGCAGTACTTC | CASSILGGGTYEQYF
TRBJ1-2 | NA | NA | TRBV5-6 | TGTGCCAGCAGCTTCGGGTTGGGGGACTTGGGCTACACCTTC | CASSFGLGDLGYTF
TRBJ1-2 | NA | TRBD1 | TRBV19 | TGTGCCAGTACCTGGGGGACAGGGGGCAGCTATGGCTACACCTTC | CASTWGTGGSYGYTF
TRBJ1-1 | NA | NA | TRBV27 | TGTGCCAGCAGTTTAGGCATGAACACTGAAGCTTTCTTT | CASSLGMNTEAFF
TRBJ1-5 | NA | NA | TRBV25-1 | TGTGCCAGCAGTGAAAGCCTCTTGGGTCAGCCCCAGCATTTT | CASSESLLGQPQHF
TRBJ2-4 | NA | NA | TRBV13 | TGTGCCAGCAGCTTATGGCCCCAAAACATTCAGTACTTC | CASSLWPQNIQYF
TRBJ2-1 | NA | TRBD1 | TRBV19 | TGTGCCAGTACATTCGACAGGGGGGTCAATGAGCAGTTCTTC | CASTFDRGVNEQFF
TRBJ2-1 | NA | TRBD2 | TRBV15 | TGTGCCACCAGCAGAGATCCCGGGGGGTACTCCTACAATGAGCAGTTCTTC | CATSRDPGGYSYNEQFF
TRBJ2-1 | NA | TRBD1 | TRBV5-6 | TGTGCCAGCACCCAGCCCGGGACAGGGGCAGGCAATGAGCAGTTCTTC | CASTQPGTGAGNEQFF
TRBJ1-1 | NA | TRBD1 | TRBV5-6 | TGTGCCAGCAGCTGGGGACAGACTGAAGCTTTCTTT | CASSWGQTEAFF
TRBJ1-1 | NA | NA | TRBV7-9 | TGTGCCAGCAGCTTATTACGGAGGGGCCCTGAAGCTTTCTTT | CASSLLRRGPEAFF
TRBJ1-1 | once | NA | TRBV20-1 | TGCAGTCCCAGGACGACTGAAGCTTTCTTT | CSPRTTEAFF
TRBJ2-2 | NA | NA | TRBV14 | TGTGCCAGCAGCCAATGGGACGCAGGGGCCGGGGAGCTGTTTTTT | CASSQWDAGAGELFF
TRBJ2-1 | NA | NA | TRBV28 | TGTGCCAGCAGTTTAGGGGGGCCCTGGGCACCCCTTTCTTACAATGAGCAGTTCTTC | CASSLGGPWAPLSYNEQFF
TRBJ2-7 | NA | TRBD1 | TRBV2 | TGTGCCAGCCAGGGGGACATCCTGTACGAGCAGTACTTC | CASQGDILYEQYF
TRBJ2-7 | NA | NA | TRBV27 | TGTGCCAGCAGTTTGGGCAGGGGAGGTCCCTACGAGCAGTACTTC | CASSLGRGGPYEQYF
TRBJ2-7 | few | NA | TRBV11-2 | TGTGCCAGCAGCTCAAACCTTAATTACGAGCAGTACTTC | CASSSNLNYEQYF
TRBJ2-3 | NA | TRBD2 | TRBV7-9 | TGTGCCAGCAGCCACATGCTAGCGGGGGCCAACACAGATACGCAGTATTTT | CASSHMLAGANTDTQYF
TRBJ1-3 | NA | TRBD1 | TRBV4-3 | TGCGCCAGCAGCCAGGGACAGGGTAACACCATATATTTT | CASSQGQGNTIYF
TRBJ2-1 | NA | TRBD2 | TRBV6-6 | TGTGCCAGCAGTATTACTAGCGGGGAGTACAATGAGCAGTTCTTC | CASSITSGEYNEQFF
TRBJ1-1 | NA | NA | TRBV19 | TGTGCCAGTAGTATAGATGGAAACACAGGGATAGGTAGTGAAGCTTTCTTT | CASSIDGNTGIGSEAFF
TRBJ1-2 | NA | NA | TRBV7-9 | TGTGCCAGCAGCCCAGATGGGCCCTCTGGCTACACCTTC | CASSPDGPSGYTF
TRBJ1-6 | NA | NA | TRBV9 | TGTGCCAGCAGCTCGGAGCTTTCACCCCTCCACTTT | CASSSELSPLHF
TRBJ2-7 | NA | TRBD2 | TRBV6-1 | TGTGCCAGCAGTGAAGACACTAGCGGGGGGGCAAGGTACGAGCAGTACTTC | CASSEDTSGGARYEQYF